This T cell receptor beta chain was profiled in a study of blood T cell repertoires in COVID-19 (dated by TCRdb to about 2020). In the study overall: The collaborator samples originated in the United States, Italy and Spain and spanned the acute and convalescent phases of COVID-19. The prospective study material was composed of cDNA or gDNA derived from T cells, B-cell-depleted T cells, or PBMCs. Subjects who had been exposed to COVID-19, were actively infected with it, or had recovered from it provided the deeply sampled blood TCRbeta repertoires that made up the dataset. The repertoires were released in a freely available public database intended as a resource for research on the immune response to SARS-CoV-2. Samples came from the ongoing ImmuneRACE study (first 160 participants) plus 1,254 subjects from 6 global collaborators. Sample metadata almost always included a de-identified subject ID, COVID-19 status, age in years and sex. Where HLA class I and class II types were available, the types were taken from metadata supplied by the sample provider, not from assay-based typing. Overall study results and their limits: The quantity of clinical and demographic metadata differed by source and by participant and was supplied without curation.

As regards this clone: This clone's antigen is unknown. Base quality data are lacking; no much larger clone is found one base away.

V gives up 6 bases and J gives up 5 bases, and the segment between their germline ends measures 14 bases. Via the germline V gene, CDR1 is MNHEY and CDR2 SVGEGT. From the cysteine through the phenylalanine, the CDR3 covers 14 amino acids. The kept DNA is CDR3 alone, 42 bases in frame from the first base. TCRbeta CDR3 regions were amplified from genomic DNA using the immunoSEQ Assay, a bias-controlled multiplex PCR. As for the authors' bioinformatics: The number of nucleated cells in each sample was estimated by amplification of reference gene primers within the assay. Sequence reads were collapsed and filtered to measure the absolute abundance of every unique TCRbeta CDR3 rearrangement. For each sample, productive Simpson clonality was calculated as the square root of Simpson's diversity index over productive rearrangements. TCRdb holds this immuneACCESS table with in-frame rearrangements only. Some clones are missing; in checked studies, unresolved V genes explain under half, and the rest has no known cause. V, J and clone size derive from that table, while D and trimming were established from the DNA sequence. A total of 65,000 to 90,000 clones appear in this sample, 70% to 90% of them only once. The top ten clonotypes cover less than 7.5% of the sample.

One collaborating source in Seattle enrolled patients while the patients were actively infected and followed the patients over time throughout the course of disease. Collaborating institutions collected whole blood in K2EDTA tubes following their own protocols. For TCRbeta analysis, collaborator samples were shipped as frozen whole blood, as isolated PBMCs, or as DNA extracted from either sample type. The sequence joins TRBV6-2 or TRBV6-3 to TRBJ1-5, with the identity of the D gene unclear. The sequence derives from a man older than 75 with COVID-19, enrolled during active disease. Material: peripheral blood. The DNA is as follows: TGTGCCAGCAGCCCTTTAGTGGTGGATCAGCCCCAGCATTTT. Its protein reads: CASSPLVVDQPQHF.